The rows below give T cell receptor beta chains drawn from one sample of a study of regulatory T cells in long-lasting Graves disease. TCRdb used MiXCR to reprocess the multiplex PCR reads, holding one entry per CDR3 protein. The table shows under 800,000 distinct CDR3 sequences, with less than 20% occurring only once. The same specimen was also included in a second study, on T cells in Graves' hyperthyroidism and ophthalmopathy.

This material consisted of peripheral blood mononuclear cells (PBMCs), taken at new diagnosis, from a patient treated with antithyroid drugs. Receptors were obtained from a young woman with Graves disease. Each CDR3 is given without its conserved first and last residue. For some rows the clone size is stated as once, few or many, or as a class when expanded; others skip it.

J gene	V gene	clone size	CDR3 protein
TRBJ2-7	TRBV4-1	few	ATSHQVLGYEQY
TRBJ2-6	TRBV18	few	ASSGLLISGANVLT
TRBJ2-5	TRBV4-2	few	ASSPGQGQETQY
TRBJ2-1	TRBV18	many	ASSPPNKINEQF
TRBJ2-3	TRBV6-1	-	ASSRGTGWTDTQY
TRBJ1-4	TRBV28	many	ASSFGGVMGEKLF
TRBJ1-1	TRBV6-1	many	ASSESGAFRAEAF
TRBJ2-2	TRBV6-5	-	ASSYFSASTGELF
TRBJ1-4	TRBV6-5	-	ASSYSKGGATNEKLF
TRBJ2-7	TRBV7-9	many	ASSFTGQGVEQY
TRBJ1-2	TRBV6-1	few	ASSLTDGYGYT
TRBJ2-4	TRBV28	many	ASRRGLGLVAKNIQY
TRBJ2-1	TRBV24-1	-	ATSDPLFSNEQF
TRBJ2-1	TRBV20-1	many	SARGWPSGKVLDNEQF
TRBJ2-1	TRBV19	few	ASSTRDLNEQF
TRBJ2-3	TRBV24-1	-	ATSDDGQVTDTQY
TRBJ2-7	TRBV28	-	ASSLLGQGVFVIEQY
TRBJ2-7	TRBV30	many	VGIAGGPSSSYEQY
TRBJ1-2	TRBV3-1	few	ASSQGMGPIYGYT
TRBJ2-7	TRBV10-1	-	ASSESPGGPYEQY
TRBJ1-1	TRBV7-9	many	ASSLGGGGGREAF
TRBJ2-1	TRBV24-1	-	ATSDLAGGPKGNEQF
TRBJ1-4	TRBV15	-	ATRWGRDWSNEKLF
TRBJ1-6	TRBV5-1	many	ASSSRDSGSNSPLH
TRBJ2-7	TRBV27	-	ASSYTLGYEQY
TRBJ1-1	TRBV12-3/TRBV12-4	few	ASSFLGRDTEAF
TRBJ2-2	TRBV19	many	ASSSSGGELF
TRBJ1-6	TRBV28	many	ASSGTGGWNSPLH
TRBJ2-3	TRBV7-8	-	ASSPKRGAATSTDTQY
TRBJ1-5	TRBV19	-	ASSPETGSNQPQH
TRBJ2-3	TRBV28	many	ASSLRSGREGVTDTQY
TRBJ2-3	TRBV5-1	many	ASSFSGSEADTQY
TRBJ2-1	TRBV6-1	many	ASTLRRDYNEQF
TRBJ2-7	TRBV10-3	-	AISKLAGEQY
TRBJ1-4	TRBV29-1	few	SVARQFNEKLF
TRBJ2-1	TRBV6-1	few	ASRTLGGLAGGSNEQF
TRBJ2-7	TRBV29-1	few	SAEGVTSGSYEQY
TRBJ2-4	TRBV15	many	ATSSAASGIAKNIQY
TRBJ1-1	TRBV20-1	many	SAGGKSTEAF
TRBJ2-7	TRBV5-1	few	ASSWTGTGEVWSNYEQY
TRBJ2-5	TRBV28	many	ASSLSRGPQETQY
TRBJ2-4	TRBV28	few	ASSLPFSLAKNIQY
TRBJ2-1	TRBV30	many	AWSVLYEQF
TRBJ2-3	TRBV15	-	ATSRLATDTQY
TRBJ2-2	TRBV28	many	ASNPGLAGMTGELF
TRBJ1-2	TRBV5-1	many	ASSLDFSYGYT
TRBJ2-3	TRBV7-2	few	ASSLFVSGSLWGVTDTQY
TRBJ2-7	TRBV5-5	few	ASSTYDRDRSYEQY
TRBJ2-3	TRBV12-3/TRBV12-4	many	ASGGTRAADTQY
TRBJ2-7	TRBV6-1	many	AVWGVHEQY
TRBJ1-1	TRBV30	few	ACNQVNTEAF
TRBJ1-5	TRBV19	many	ASSTLDRGGNQPQH
TRBJ1-5	TRBV5-1	many	ASSDAPNQPQH